This TCR beta chain was recorded in a study of blood T cell repertoires in COVID-19. Per the original data handling: Estimates of nucleated cell counts were drawn from the amplification of reference gene primers. TCRdb's table, derived via immunoSEQ multiplex PCR, lists solely in-frame clones and lacks some. Clonal size and the V and J genes are those of that table, whereas D and trimming came from the DNA. The sample shows 110,000 to 150,000 clones, roughly 90% of them seen only once. Germline-derived CDR1 and CDR2 are SGHTA and FQGNSA. V gave up 2 bases and J gave up 7 bases, with 9 bases separating them. The CDR3 consists of 13 residues.

The sequence came from a man between 50 and 59 years old who had recovered from COVID-19. The specimen was PBMCs or T cells enriched from blood (not recorded which). V gene TRBV7-2 combines with J gene TRBJ2-1, with D hard to call. The CDR3 DNA reads TGTGCCAGCAGCTTACTAGGTGGGAATGAGCAGTTCTTC. Its protein is CASSLLGGNEQFF.